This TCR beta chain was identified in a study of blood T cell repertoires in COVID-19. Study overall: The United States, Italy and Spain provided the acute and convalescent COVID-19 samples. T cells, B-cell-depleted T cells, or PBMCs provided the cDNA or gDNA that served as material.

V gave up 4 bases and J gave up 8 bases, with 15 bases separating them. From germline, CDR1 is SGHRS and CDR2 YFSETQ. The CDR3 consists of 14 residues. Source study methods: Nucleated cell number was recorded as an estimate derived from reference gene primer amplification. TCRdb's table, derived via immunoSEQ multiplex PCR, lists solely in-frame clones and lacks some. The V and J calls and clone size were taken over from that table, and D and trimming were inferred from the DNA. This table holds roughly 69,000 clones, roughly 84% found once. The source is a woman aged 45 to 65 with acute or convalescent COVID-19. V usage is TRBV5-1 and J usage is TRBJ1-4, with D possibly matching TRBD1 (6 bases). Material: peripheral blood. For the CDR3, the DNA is TGCGCCAGCAGCCCTATGGGGGGGGCAGAAAAACTGTTTTTT. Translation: CASSPMGGAEKLFF.